The rows below give T cell receptor beta chains drawn from one sample of a study of control samples from healthy donors and cancer patients. TCRdb's copy holds only in-frame clones and misses some; the assay was immunoSEQ multiplex PCR. The sample holds under 150,000 clones, roughly 92% seen once. Material: blood. Every receptor here comes from a man younger than 40 in good health. Both conserved end residues are part of each CDR3. D genes are given only for firm matches. Clone sizes are given selectively: once, few, many, or a class where the clone is expanded.

j_call,d_call,v_call,clone_size,cdr3_aa,cdr3_nt
TRBJ1-2,TRBD1,TRBV5-8,.,CASSRQQGLPNYGYTF,TGTGCCAGCAGCCGACAACAGGGGCTCCCCAACTATGGCTACACCTTC
TRBJ1-2,.,TRBV7-9,once,CASSYDSTYYGYTF,TGTGCCAGCAGCTACGACAGTACTTACTATGGCTACACCTTC
TRBJ2-1,.,TRBV7-2,.,CASSLVGHNEQFF,TGTGCCAGCAGCTTAGTTGGCCACAATGAGCAGTTCTTC
TRBJ2-7,.,TRBV2,.,CASRINRAGEQYF,TGTGCCAGCAGGATAAACAGGGCGGGGGAGCAGTACTTC
TRBJ2-1,.,TRBV4-1,.,CASSLGTGSSYNEQFF,TGCGCCAGCAGCCTTGGAACAGGGAGCTCCTACAATGAGCAGTTCTTC
TRBJ1-6,TRBD1,TRBV2,.,CASSEQTGANSPLHF,TGTGCCAGCAGTGAACAGACAGGGGCTAATTCACCCCTCCACTTT
TRBJ1-1,.,TRBV7-2,.,CASSLERGTEAFF,TGTGCCAGCAGCTTAGAGAGGGGTACTGAAGCTTTCTTT
TRBJ2-1,TRBD2,TRBV7-9,.,CASSRGTSGSSYNEQFF,TGTGCCAGCAGCCGGGGGACTAGCGGGAGCTCCTACAATGAGCAGTTCTTC
TRBJ2-1,TRBD2,TRBV7-2,.,CASSPSLLAGGRNYNEQFF,TGTGCCAGCAGCCCGAGTCTACTAGCGGGAGGCCGGAACTACAATGAGCAGTTCTTC
TRBJ1-1,.,TRBV27,.,CASSGTGVTEAFF,TGTGCCAGCAGCGGGACGGGGGTCACTGAAGCTTTCTTT
TRBJ1-5,.,TRBV10-3,.,CAIKAGGGQPQHF,TGTGCCATCAAAGCGGGGGGCGGTCAGCCCCAGCATTTT
TRBJ1-1,.,TRBV5-4,.,CASSLAPRSEAFF,TGTGCCAGCAGCTTGGCCCCACGGAGTGAAGCTTTCTTT
TRBJ1-5,.,TRBV28,.,CASSPSERGNQPQHF,TGTGCCAGCAGCCCTTCCGAGAGGGGGAATCAGCCCCAGCATTTT
TRBJ1-5,.,TRBV27,once,CASSFGYGNQPQHF,TGTGCCAGCAGTTTCGGATATGGCAATCAGCCCCAGCATTTT
TRBJ1-4,.,TRBV14,few,CASSLWGWNEKLFF,TGTGCCAGCAGCCTATGGGGGTGGAATGAAAAACTGTTTTTT
TRBJ1-5,.,TRBV28,.,CASSSVSNQPQHF,TGTGCCAGCAGTTCAGTTAGCAATCAGCCCCAGCATTTT
TRBJ1-1,TRBD1,TRBV5-8,.,CASRTGQIGSEAFF,TGTGCCAGCAGAACGGGACAGATTGGATCTGAAGCTTTCTTT
TRBJ1-3,.,TRBV11-3,once,CASSDRSSGNTIYF,TGTGCCAGCTCGGACAGAAGCTCTGGAAACACCATATATTTT
TRBJ1-2,.,TRBV27,once,CASRPRTELYGYTF,TGTGCCAGCAGACCTCGGACGGAGCTCTATGGCTACACCTTC
TRBJ2-5,TRBD2,TRBV30,.,CAWTPGLAGPPYF,TGTGCCTGGACACCGGGACTAGCGGGGCCACCTTACTTC
TRBJ1-2,.,TRBV28,.,CASSLLSNYGYTF,TGTGCCAGCAGTTTACTGAGCAACTATGGCTACACCTTC
TRBJ2-1,.,TRBV5-1,.,CASKPTSTEQFF,TGCGCCAGCAAACCTACTAGTACTGAGCAGTTCTTC
TRBJ2-2,TRBD2,TRBV5-1,.,CASSSKTGTSGLTGELFF,TGCGCCAGCAGCTCGAAGACCGGGACTAGCGGCCTCACCGGGGAGCTGTTTTTT
TRBJ2-7,.,TRBV30,.,CAWRMGTSYEQYF,TGTGCCTGGAGAATGGGAACAAGCTACGAGCAGTACTTC
TRBJ2-2,.,TRBV30,once,CAWSTTNTGELFF,TGTGCCTGGAGTACTACGAACACCGGGGAGCTGTTTTTT
TRBJ2-2,TRBD1,TRBV7-9,once,CASSLGVRGSTGELFF,TGTGCCAGCAGCTTAGGGGTCAGGGGGAGCACCGGGGAGCTGTTTTTT
TRBJ2-1,.,TRBV13,.,CASSLGGWESSYNEQFF,TGTGCCAGCAGCTTAGGCGGGTGGGAAAGCTCCTACAATGAGCAGTTCTTC
TRBJ1-2,TRBD1,TRBV19,once,CASSATGTGGVGYTF,TGTGCCAGTAGTGCAACCGGGACAGGGGGCGTCGGCTACACCTTC